This TCR beta chain was recorded in a study of a mutant IDH1 vaccine in newly diagnosed glioma. In the study overall: Before enrollment, the patients had been treated with radiotherapy alone, temozolomide alone, or both together. Most of them had received both.

The data were produced by immunoSEQ multiplex PCR, yet TCRdb's version contains in-frame clones alone and is incomplete. The table records 50,000 to 70,000 clones, approximately 80% of them present only once. The time point denotes: week 23, last vaccination. The vaccine gave 300 ug of a 20-mer mutant IDH1 peptide subcutaneously per dose. On this clone: Its antigen remains unknown.

Whole-study results and caveats: Among patients, approximately 93% showed immune responses induced by the vaccine.

Per the germline V gene, CDR1 is LGHNA and CDR2 is YNFKEQ. The CDR3 is 15 residues long. V was clipped by 0 bases and J by 7 bases, with 15 bases between them. The genes are TRBV4-2 and TRBJ1-1, with unresolved D. The specimen comprised PBMCs, sampled from a glioma patient whose treatment included an IDH1 peptide vaccine. This clonotype was sampled from a man in his late teens or twenties with glioma. CDR3 bases: TGTGCCAGCAGCCAAGAGGACGGACGGGGTGATGAAGCTTTCTTT. It specifies CASSQEDGRGDEAFF.